This record looks at one T cell receptor (beta chain) sequence and its context. V lost 3 bases, J lost 5 bases, and 5 bases stayed unmatched. This CDR3 has 14 amino acids. Germline CDR1 is MDHEN and CDR2 is SYDVKM. This sample is part of a study of T cell changes during pregnancy in multiple sclerosis. TCRdb's table, derived via immunoSEQ multiplex PCR, lists solely in-frame clones and lacks some. The sample includes around 100,000 clones, roughly 92% seen only once; the top ten take around 1.2%. The genes are TRBV28 and TRBJ2-7; 9 positions match TRBD1. The sequencing used peripheral blood, collected in the second trimester of pregnancy. The origin of this receptor is a female donor with multiple sclerosis, enrolled in a pregnancy study. The DNA of the CDR3 is TGTGCCAGCAGTTTCAGGACAGGGGCTAACGAGCAGTACTTC. Translating gives CASSFRTGANEQYF.